The rows below give T cell receptor beta chains drawn from one sample of a study of blood T cell repertoires in COVID-19. Measured with immunoSEQ multiplex PCR; TCRdb has only the in-frame clones, and not every one. This table holds about 190,000 clones, roughly 87% found once. Sequencing input: peripheral blood. The receptors come from a woman between 40 and 50 years old with acute or convalescent COVID-19. CDR3s include the opening cysteine and the closing phenylalanine or tryptophan. A D gene is named only where the DNA matches it firmly. Clone size is given for some rows only: seen once, a few or many times, or a class if the clone is expanded.

>-|TRBV18|TRBD2|TRBJ2-3
CASSPGLAGSLDTQYF
TGTGCCAGCTCACCGGGACTAGCGGGAAGCTTGGATACGCAGTATTTT
>-|TRBV7-2|TRBD2|TRBJ2-3
CASSPRSGGAADTQYF
TGTGCCAGCAGCCCACGAAGCGGGGGGGCAGCAGATACGCAGTATTTT
>-|TRBV30|-|TRBJ2-7
CALNGYGFSYEQYF
TGTGCCCTCAATGGGTACGGGTTCTCCTACGAGCAGTACTTC
>-|TRBV19|TRBD2|TRBJ2-1
CASSRLAGGPEGGYNEQFF
TGTGCCAGTAGTCGACTAGCGGGAGGGCCTGAGGGGGGCTACAATGAGCAGTTCTTC
>-|TRBV5-1|-|TRBJ1-4
CASSLAQSEKLFF
TGCGCCAGCAGCTTGGCACAAAGTGAAAAACTGTTTTTT
>-|TRBV6-5|-|TRBJ1-2
CASSTYRVGGYTF
TGTGCCAGCTCAACCTACAGGGTCGGAGGCTACACCTTC
>few|TRBV28|-|TRBJ1-6
CASSLMGQGNSPLHF
TGTGCCAGCAGTTTGATGGGGCAGGGGAATTCACCCCTCCACTTT
>-|TRBV30|TRBD2|TRBJ2-1
CAWSPGGYNEQFF
TGTGCCTGGAGTCCCGGGGGGTACAATGAGCAGTTCTTC
>-|TRBV6-5|-|TRBJ1-2
CASSPGGTDYGYTF
TGTGCCAGCAGCCCGGGGGGGACGGACTATGGCTACACCTTC
>-|TRBV21-1|-|TRBJ1-5
CASSPGAGGAWMPQHF
TGTGCCAGCAGCCCCGGGGCAGGGGGCGCTTGGATGCCCCAGCATTTT
>-|TRBV28|TRBD1|TRBJ2-7
CAMTDRGSDEQYF
TGTGCCATGACGGACAGGGGGAGCGACGAGCAGTACTTC
>-|TRBV27|-|TRBJ2-1
CASSPPRGGSDYNEQFF
TGTGCCAGCAGTCCTCCTAGGGGGGGCTCGGACTACAATGAGCAGTTCTTC
>-|TRBV6-2/TRBV6-3|TRBD2|TRBJ2-1
CASSYSGLGLANEQFF
TGTGCCAGCAGTTACTCGGGCTTGGGACTAGCAAATGAGCAGTTCTTC
>once|TRBV5-6|-|TRBJ1-2
CASSSWDGQGIYGYTF
TGTGCCAGCAGCTCCTGGGACGGGCAGGGGATCTATGGCTACACCTTC
>-|TRBV19|-|TRBJ2-5
CASSIFQWETQYF
TGTGCCAGTAGTATTTTCCAGTGGGAGACCCAGTACTTC
>few|TRBV6-1|-|TRBJ2-7
CASSELPYGGEQYF
TGTGCCAGCAGTGAGCTACCCTACGGGGGCGAGCAGTACTTC
>once|TRBV11-2|TRBD2|TRBJ2-7
CASSSFSGRTTEQYF
TGTGCCAGCAGCTCCTTTAGCGGGAGGACAACCGAGCAGTACTTC
>-|TRBV18|TRBD1|TRBJ1-2
CASSPGTGGGYTF
TGTGCCAGCTCACCAGGGACAGGGGGTGGCTACACCTTC
>few|TRBV27|-|TRBJ1-6
CASSLSAGLGYNSPLHF
TGTGCCAGCAGTTTATCAGCAGGGTTGGGCTATAATTCACCCCTCCACTTT
>-|TRBV27|TRBD2|TRBJ2-3
CASSSLAGPRTDTQYF
TGTGCCAGCAGTTCTCTAGCGGGGCCCCGCACAGATACGCAGTATTTT
>-|TRBV7-3|-|TRBJ1-1
CASSLQGRDEAFF
TGTGCCAGCAGCTTACAGGGTAGGGATGAAGCTTTCTTT
>-|TRBV5-1|TRBD1|TRBJ1-1
CASSLEGAPSTEAFF
TGCGCCAGCAGCTTGGAGGGGGCTCCCAGCACTGAAGCTTTCTTT